The present T cell receptor beta chain was sequenced within a study of T-cell memory formation after mild COVID-19. Points from the study as a whole: Cross-reactive memory apparently joined, as some responding clones appeared in pre-infection memory. There was no confirmation that second-wave clones peaking on day 37 were SARS-CoV-2 specific.

This clonotype came up a few times. No antigen is known for it. The TCR alpha and TCR beta cDNA libraries, bearing sample barcodes and UMIs, were generated by 5'RACE using constant-segment primers. TCRdb ran MiXCR on the 5' RACE reads and lists one entry per CDR3 protein. The sample comprises about 140,000 distinct CDR3 sequences, around 15% of which are singletons, and around 27% rests with the top ten. The CDR3 runs 17 residues. From germline, CDR1 is SEHNR and CDR2 FQNEAQ (reference sequence). With 4 bases clipped from V and 8 bases from J, the junction kept 16 bases outside the gene matches. The sequenced sample was PBMCs or a T cell subset sorted from them (not recorded which). This rearrangement joins TRBV7-9 to TRBJ2-1; 8 nucleotides match TRBD2. The origin of this receptor is an adult woman who had mild COVID-19 (a few samples of this study predate the infection). Cell type and time point are not known. In DNA, the CDR3 is TGTGCCAGCAGCTGGCCGGCTAGCGGGCCAGGAAGAGATGAGCAGTTCTTC. The encoded protein is CASSWPASGPGRDEQFF.